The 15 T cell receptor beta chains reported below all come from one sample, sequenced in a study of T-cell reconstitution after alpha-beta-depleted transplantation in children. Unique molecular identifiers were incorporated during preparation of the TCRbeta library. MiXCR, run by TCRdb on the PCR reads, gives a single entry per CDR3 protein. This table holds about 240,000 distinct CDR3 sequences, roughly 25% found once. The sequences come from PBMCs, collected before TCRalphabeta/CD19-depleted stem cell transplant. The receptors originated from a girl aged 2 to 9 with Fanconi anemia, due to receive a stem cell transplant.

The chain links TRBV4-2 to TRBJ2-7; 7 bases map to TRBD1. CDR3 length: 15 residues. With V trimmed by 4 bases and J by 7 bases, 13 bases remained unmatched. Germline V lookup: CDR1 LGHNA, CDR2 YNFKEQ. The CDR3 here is CASSLSDKTGREQYF. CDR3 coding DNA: TGTGCCAGCAGCCTAAGTGATAAGACAGGGCGGGAGCAGTACTTC.

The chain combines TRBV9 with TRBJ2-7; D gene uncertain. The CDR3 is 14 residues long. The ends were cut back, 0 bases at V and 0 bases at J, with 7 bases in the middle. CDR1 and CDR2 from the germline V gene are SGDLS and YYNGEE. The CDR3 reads CASSVAWDSYEQYF. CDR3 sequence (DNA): TGTGCCAGCAGCGTAGCTTGGGACTCCTACGAGCAGTACTTC.

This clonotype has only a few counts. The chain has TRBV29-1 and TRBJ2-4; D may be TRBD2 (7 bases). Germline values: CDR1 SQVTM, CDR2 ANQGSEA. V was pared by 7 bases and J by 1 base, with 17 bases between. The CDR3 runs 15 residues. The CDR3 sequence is CSAGGGLQAKNIQYF. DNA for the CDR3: TGCAGCGCCGGAGGGGGACTACAGGCCAAAAACATTCAGTACTTC.

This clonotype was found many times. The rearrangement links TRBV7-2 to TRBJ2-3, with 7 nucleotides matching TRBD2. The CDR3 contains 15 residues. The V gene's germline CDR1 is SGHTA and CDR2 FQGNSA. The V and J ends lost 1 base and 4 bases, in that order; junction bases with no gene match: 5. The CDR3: CASSLGGSVADTQYF. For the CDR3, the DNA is TGTGCCAGCAGCTTAGGCGGGAGCGTCGCAGATACGCAGTATTTT.

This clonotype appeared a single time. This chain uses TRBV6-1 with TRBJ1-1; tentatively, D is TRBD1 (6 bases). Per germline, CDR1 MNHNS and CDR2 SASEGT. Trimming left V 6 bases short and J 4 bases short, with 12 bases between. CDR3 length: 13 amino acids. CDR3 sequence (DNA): TGTGCCAGCAGGCACCACAGGGTCACTGAAGCTTTCTTT. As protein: CASRHHRVTEAFF.

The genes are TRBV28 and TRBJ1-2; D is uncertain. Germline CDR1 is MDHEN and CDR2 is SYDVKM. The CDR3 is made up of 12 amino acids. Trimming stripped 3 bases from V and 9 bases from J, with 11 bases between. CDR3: CASSLVRARYTF. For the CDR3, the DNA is TGTGCCAGCAGTTTGGTGAGGGCCCGCTACACCTTC.

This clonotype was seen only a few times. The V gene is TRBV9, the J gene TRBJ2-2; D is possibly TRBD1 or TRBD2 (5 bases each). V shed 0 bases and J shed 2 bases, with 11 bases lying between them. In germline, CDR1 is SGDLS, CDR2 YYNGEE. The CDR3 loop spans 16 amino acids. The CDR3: CASSVATGANTGELFF. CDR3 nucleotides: TGTGCCAGCAGCGTAGCTACCGGGGCTAACACCGGGGAGCTGTTTTTT.

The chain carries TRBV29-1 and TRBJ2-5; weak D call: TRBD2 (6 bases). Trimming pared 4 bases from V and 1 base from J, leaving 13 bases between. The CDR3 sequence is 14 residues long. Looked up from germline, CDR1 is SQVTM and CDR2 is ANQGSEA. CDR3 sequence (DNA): TGCAGCGTTGTGATGCTGGGGGGCCAAGAGACCCAGTACTTC. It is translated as CSVVMLGGQETQYF.

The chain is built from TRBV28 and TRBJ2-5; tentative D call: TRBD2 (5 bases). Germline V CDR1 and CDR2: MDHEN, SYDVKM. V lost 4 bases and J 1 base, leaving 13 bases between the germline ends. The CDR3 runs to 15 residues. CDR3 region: CASSSLRGGQETQYF. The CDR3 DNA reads TGTGCCAGCAGTTCCCTACGGGGTGGCCAAGAGACCCAGTACTTC. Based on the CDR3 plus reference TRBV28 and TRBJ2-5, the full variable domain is DVKVTQSSRYLVKRTGEKVFLECVQDMDHENMFWYRQDPGLGLRLIYFSYDVKMKEKGDIPEGYSVSREKKERFSLILESASTNQTSMYLCASSSLRGGQETQYFGPGTRLLVL.

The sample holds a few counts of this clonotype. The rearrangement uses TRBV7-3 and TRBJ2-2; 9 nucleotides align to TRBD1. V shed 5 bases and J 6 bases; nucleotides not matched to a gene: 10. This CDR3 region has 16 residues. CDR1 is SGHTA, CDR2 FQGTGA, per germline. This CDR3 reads CASSRSGDRVPGELFF. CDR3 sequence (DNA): TGTGCCAGCAGCCGCAGTGGGGACAGGGTGCCCGGGGAGCTGTTTTTT.

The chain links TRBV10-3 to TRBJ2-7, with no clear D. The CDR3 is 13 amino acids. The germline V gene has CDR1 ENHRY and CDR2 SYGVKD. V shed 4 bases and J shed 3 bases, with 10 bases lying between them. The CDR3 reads CAISVAVYYEQYF. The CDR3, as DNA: TGTGCCATCAGTGTTGCGGTATACTACGAGCAGTACTTC.

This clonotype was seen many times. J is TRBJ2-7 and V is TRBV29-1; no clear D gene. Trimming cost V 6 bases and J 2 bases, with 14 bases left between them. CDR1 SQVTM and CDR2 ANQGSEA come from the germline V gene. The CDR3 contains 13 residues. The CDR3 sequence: CSVAPKFPYEQYF. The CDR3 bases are TGCAGCGTGGCGCCGAAGTTTCCCTACGAGCAGTACTTC.

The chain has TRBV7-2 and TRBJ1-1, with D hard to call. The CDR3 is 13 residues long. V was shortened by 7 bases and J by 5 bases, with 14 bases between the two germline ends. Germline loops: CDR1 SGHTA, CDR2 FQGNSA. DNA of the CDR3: TGTGCCAGCAACTCGTTGGTGGGGACTGAAGCTTTCTTT. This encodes CASNSLVGTEAFF.

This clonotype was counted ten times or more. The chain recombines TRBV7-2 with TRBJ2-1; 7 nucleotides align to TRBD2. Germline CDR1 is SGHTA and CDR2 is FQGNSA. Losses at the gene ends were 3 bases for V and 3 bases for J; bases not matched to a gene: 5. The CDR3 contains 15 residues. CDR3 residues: CASSLAGVYYNEQFF. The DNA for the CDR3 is TGTGCCAGCAGCTTGGCGGGAGTATACTACAATGAGCAGTTCTTC.

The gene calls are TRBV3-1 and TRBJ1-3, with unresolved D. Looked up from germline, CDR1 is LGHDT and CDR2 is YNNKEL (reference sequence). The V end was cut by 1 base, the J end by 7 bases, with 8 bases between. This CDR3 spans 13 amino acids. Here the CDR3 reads CASSQGSGNTIYF. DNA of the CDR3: TGTGCCAGCAGCCAAGGGAGCGGGAACACCATATATTTT. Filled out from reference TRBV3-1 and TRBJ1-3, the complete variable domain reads DTAVSQTPKYLVTQMGNDKSIKCEQNLGHDTMYWYKQDSKKFLKIMFSYNNKELIINETVPNRFSPKSPDKAHLNLHINSLELGDSAVYFCASSQGSGNTIYFGEGSWLTVV.